The 16 T cell receptor beta chains given below trace back to one sample, sequenced in a study of cytomegalovirus exposure and HLA in healthy donors (dated by TCRdb to the late 2010s). The library was obtained by the immunoSEQ multiplex PCR assay. Imported from immuneACCESS, the table was reduced by TCRdb to in-frame sequences with V and J called. These copies leave out some clones; in studies compared against another copy, an unresolved V gene accounts for under half, and the cause of the remainder is not known. This sample gives some 220,000 clones in total; approximately 90% of them show up just once. The ten most abundant clones make up approximately 1.1% of the sample. Sequenced material: PBMCs. These receptors were taken from a young woman in good health and CMV-seronegative.

The rearrangement links TRBV7-9 to TRBJ1-4, with TRBD1 identical over 11 bases. Trimming removed 1 base from V and 8 bases from J; junction bases left unmatched: 0. CDR3 length: 14 residues. CDR1 and CDR2 (germline): SEHNR, FQNEAQ (reference sequence). In nucleotides, the CDR3 is TGTGCCAGCAGCTTAGGGGACAGGGGGGAAAAACTGTTTTTT. This gives the protein CASSLGDRGEKLFF.

The gene calls are TRBV5-6 and TRBJ2-3; a possible D gene is TRBD1 (6 bases). CDR1 and CDR2 from the germline V gene are SGHDT and YYEEEE. The CDR3 runs 15 residues. Trimming took off 3 bases at V and 2 bases at J, with 13 bases between the two ends. The chain's CDR3 is CASSSEDRLTDTQYF. CDR3 nucleotides: TGTGCCAGCAGCTCGGAGGACAGACTCACAGATACGCAGTATTTT.

This clone was detected only once. The CDR3 spells CASSYSQGYEQYF. Written as DNA, the CDR3 is TGTGCCAGCAGTTATTCACAGGGCTACGAGCAGTACTTC. This chain links TRBV6-5 with TRBJ2-7; possibly TRBD1 for D (6 bases). The length of the CDR3 is 13 residues. The V gene's germline CDR1 is MNHEY and CDR2 SVGAGI. V lost 3 bases, J lost 3 bases, and 9 bases lay in between.

The rearrangement joins TRBV6-1 to TRBJ2-3, with 10 bases identical to TRBD2. The length of the CDR3 is 15 residues. Per germline, CDR1 MNHNS and CDR2 SASEGT. V shed 11 bases, J shed 2 bases, and the junction held 10 bases outside the gene matches. The CDR3 loop is CAGAGGLRVTDTQYF. In nucleotides, the CDR3 is TGTGCCGGAGCGGGAGGGCTAAGGGTCACAGATACGCAGTATTTT.

The chain carries TRBV19 and TRBJ2-3, with D possibly being TRBD1 (6 bases). Trimming took 5 bases from V and 3 from J, leaving 9 bases between them. This CDR3 has 13 residues. Germline CDR1 reads LNHDA; CDR2 reads SQIVND (reference sequence). The CDR3 reads CASSVQGTDTQYF. As DNA, the CDR3 is TGTGCCAGTAGTGTACAGGGAACAGATACGCAGTATTTT.

The J gene is TRBJ1-1, the V gene TRBV18; the D is unclear. The CDR3 covers 13 residues. Germline V gives CDR1 KGHSH, CDR2 LQKENI. The V end lost 3 bases, the J end lost 10 bases, and 15 bases lay between the germline ends. The CDR3 bases are TGTGCCAGCTCACCGGAGGCAGGAGGCGGAGCTTTCTTT. It is translated as CASSPEAGGGAFF.

This rearrangement joins TRBV27 to TRBJ2-3; 8 nucleotides align to TRBD1. Germline CDR1 MNHEY, CDR2 SMNVEV (reference sequence). Losses at the gene ends were 6 bases for V and 0 bases for J; bases not matched to a gene: 5. The CDR3 covers 15 residues. Here the CDR3 DNA reads TGTGCCAGCAGCCGCCGACAGGGGAGCACAGATACGCAGTATTTT. This translates into CASSRRQGSTDTQYF.

This chain joins TRBV7-8 and TRBJ1-2; possibly TRBD1 for D (5 bases). The ends were cut back, 2 bases at V and 5 bases at J, with 12 bases in the middle. The germline CDR1 and CDR2 sequences are SGHVS and FQNEAQ. The CDR3 consists of 14 residues. The CDR3 reads CASSLQDTEYGYTF. The CDR3, as DNA: TGTGCCAGCAGCTTACAGGACACCGAATATGGCTACACCTTC. Full variable domain (outside the CDR3, taken from reference TRBV7-8 and TRBJ1-2): GAGVSQSPRYKVAKRGQDVALRCDPISGHVSLFWYQQALGQGPEFLTYFQNEAQLDKSGLPSDRFFAERPEGSVSTLKIQRTQQEDSAVYLCASSLQDTEYGYTFGSGTRLTVV.

This clone was detected once. The V call is TRBV7-9, the J call TRBJ2-3, with 9 bases fitting TRBD2. The CDR3 loop spans 18 amino acids. The V and J ends lost 3 bases and 2 bases, in that order; junction bases with no gene match: 12. CDR1 is SEHNR, CDR2 FQNEAQ, per germline (reference sequence). This CDR3 is CASSLRRRLAENTDTQYF. The CDR3 bases are TGTGCCAGCAGCTTGAGGCGAAGACTAGCGGAGAACACAGATACGCAGTATTTT.

The chain couples TRBV7-8 to TRBJ1-1, with 7 bases identical to TRBD1. This CDR3 is built from 16 residues. Germline V CDR1 and CDR2: SGHVS, FQNEAQ. V trimming: 0 bases; J trimming: 1 base; junction bases outside the gene matches: 5. The CDR3 loop is CASSLALRTGNTEAFF. Written as DNA, the CDR3 is TGTGCCAGCAGCTTAGCCCTCCGGACAGGGAACACTGAAGCTTTCTTT.

This sequence joins TRBV6-1 and TRBJ1-2; 9 nucleotides line up with TRBD1. V dropped 4 bases and J dropped 1; count of bases not matched to a gene: 7. This CDR3 spans 16 amino acids. The germline V gene encodes CDR1 MNHNS and CDR2 SASEGT. This chain's CDR3 is CASSAYTGGGNYGYTF. The CDR3 DNA is TGTGCCAGCAGTGCATACACAGGGGGCGGTAACTATGGCTACACCTTC.

The chain has TRBV27 and TRBJ1-5, with D tentatively TRBD1 (6 bases). Per the germline V gene, CDR1 is MNHEY and CDR2 is SMNVEV (reference sequence). CDR3 length: 15 amino acids. The V end lost 7 bases, the J end lost 6 bases, and 19 bases lay between the germline ends. CDR3 sequence: CASKGVGAGGQPQHF. In DNA, the CDR3 is TGTGCCAGCAAGGGGGTCGGGGCAGGAGGTCAGCCCCAGCATTTT.

V usage is TRBV4-1 and J usage is TRBJ1-1; D call uncertain. Per germline, CDR1 MGHRA and CDR2 YSYEKL. The CDR3 is 16 residues long. V was clipped by 2 bases and J by 2 bases, with 15 bases between them. The CDR3 reads CASSQSGGRANTEAFF. As DNA, the CDR3 is TGCGCCAGCAGCCAATCGGGAGGAAGGGCCAACACTGAAGCTTTCTTT.

The gene calls are TRBV6-6 and TRBJ1-2; no reliable D call. The CDR3 spans 15 residues. Trimming cost V 9 bases and J 5 bases, with 22 bases left between them. Germline assignment: CDR1 MNHNY and CDR2 SVGAGI (reference sequence). CDR3 in amino acids: CASTRTANTGYGYTF. DNA of the CDR3: TGTGCCAGTACTCGGACGGCAAACACGGGGTATGGCTACACCTTC.

The CDR3 spells CASHGAGIEQYF. The CDR3 DNA follows: TGTGCCAGCCATGGGGCGGGGATCGAGCAGTACTTC. V is TRBV6-5 and J is TRBJ2-7; D is possibly TRBD2 (6 bases). V lost 8 bases, J lost 6 bases, and 14 bases lay in between. Germline CDR1 and CDR2: MNHEY and SVGAGI. The CDR3 has 12 residues.

The chain uses TRBV27 and TRBJ2-1; 7 bases are a match to TRBD2. Germline trimming cut 4 bases from V and 7 bases from J; bases unmatched to any gene: 7. CDR3 length equals 14 residues. Germline V lookup: CDR1 MNHEY, CDR2 SMNVEV (reference sequence). This chain's CDR3 is CASSWASGRNEQFF. In nucleotides, the CDR3 is TGTGCCAGCAGTTGGGCTAGCGGAAGAAATGAGCAGTTCTTC.